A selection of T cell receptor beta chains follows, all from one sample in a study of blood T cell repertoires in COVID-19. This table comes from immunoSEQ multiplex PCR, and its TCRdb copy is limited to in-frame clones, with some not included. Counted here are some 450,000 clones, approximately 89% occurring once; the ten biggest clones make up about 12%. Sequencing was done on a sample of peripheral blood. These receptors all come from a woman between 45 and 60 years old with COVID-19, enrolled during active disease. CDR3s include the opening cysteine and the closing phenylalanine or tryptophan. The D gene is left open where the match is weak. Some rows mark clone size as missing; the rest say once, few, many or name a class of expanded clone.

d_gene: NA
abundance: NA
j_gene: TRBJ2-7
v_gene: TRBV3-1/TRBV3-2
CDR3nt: TGTGCCAGCAGCCACCATCCTCCAGGGGACCACGAGCAGTACTTC
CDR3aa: CASSHHPPGDHEQYF

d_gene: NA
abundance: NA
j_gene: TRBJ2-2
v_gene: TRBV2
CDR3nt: TGTGCCAGCAGTGGTCCGGTTAATCGGGCCGGGGAGCTGTTTTTT
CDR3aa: CASSGPVNRAGELFF

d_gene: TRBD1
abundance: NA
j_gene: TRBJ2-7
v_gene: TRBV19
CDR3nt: TGTGCCAGTAGTACCGGGACAGGGGGCTTCTACGAGCAGTACTTC
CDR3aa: CASSTGTGGFYEQYF

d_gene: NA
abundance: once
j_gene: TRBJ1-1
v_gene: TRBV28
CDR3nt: TGTGCCACCCGACACCGGTTAGAAGCTTTCTTT
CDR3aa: CATRHRLEAFF

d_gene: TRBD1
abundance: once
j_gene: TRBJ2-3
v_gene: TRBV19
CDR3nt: TGTGCCAGTAGCCCCGGGACAGGGTGGACAGATACGCAGTATTTT
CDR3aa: CASSPGTGWTDTQYF

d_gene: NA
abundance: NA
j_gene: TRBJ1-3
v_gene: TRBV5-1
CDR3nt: TGCGCCAGCAGCTTGGCAGGGAAGGGAAACACCATATATTTT
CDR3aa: CASSLAGKGNTIYF

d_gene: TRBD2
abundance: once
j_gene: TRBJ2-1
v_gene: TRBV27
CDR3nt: TGTGCCAGCGGGGTTCTAGCGGGGGGGCGTAATGAGCAGTTCTTC
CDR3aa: CASGVLAGGRNEQFF

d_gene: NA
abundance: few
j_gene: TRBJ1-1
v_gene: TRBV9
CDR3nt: TGTGCCAGCAGCGTAGGAGGTTCGTTGTTAACTGAAGCTTTCTTT
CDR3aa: CASSVGGSLLTEAFF

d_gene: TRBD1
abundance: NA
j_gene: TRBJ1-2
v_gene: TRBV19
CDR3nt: TGTGCCAGTACCCTAGACAGGGGCTATGGCTACACCTTC
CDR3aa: CASTLDRGYGYTF

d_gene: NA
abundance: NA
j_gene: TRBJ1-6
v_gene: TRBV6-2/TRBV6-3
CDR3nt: TGTGCCAGCAGTTACGTCCTCACAGGGAATTCACCCCTCCACTTT
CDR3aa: CASSYVLTGNSPLHF

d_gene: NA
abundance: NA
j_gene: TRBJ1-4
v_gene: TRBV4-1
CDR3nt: TGCGCCAGCAGCCCCACAGGGTACGGTCGAACTAATGAAAAACTGTTTTTT
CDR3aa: CASSPTGYGRTNEKLFF

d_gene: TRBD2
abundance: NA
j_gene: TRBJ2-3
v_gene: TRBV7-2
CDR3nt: TGTGCCAGCAGCGCCGGACTAGCTGGGTGGGATACGCAGTATTTT
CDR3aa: CASSAGLAGWDTQYF

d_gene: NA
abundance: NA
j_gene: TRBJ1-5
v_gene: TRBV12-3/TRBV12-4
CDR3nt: TGTGCCAGCAGTTCACACGATCAGCCCCAGCATTTT
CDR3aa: CASSSHDQPQHF

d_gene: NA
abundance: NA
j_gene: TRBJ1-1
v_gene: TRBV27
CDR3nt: TGTGCCGTACGGGGGGGGACTGAAGCTTTCTTT
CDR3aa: CAVRGGTEAFF

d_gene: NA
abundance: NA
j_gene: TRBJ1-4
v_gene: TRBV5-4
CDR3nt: TGTGCCAGCAGCTTGGGTGACACAACCGAAAAACTGTTTTTT
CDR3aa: CASSLGDTTEKLFF

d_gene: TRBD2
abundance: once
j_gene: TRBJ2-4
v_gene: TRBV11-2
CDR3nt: TGTGCCAGCAGCTACACTAGCGGGGGGTATATAGCCAAAAACATTCAGTACTTC
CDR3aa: CASSYTSGGYIAKNIQYF

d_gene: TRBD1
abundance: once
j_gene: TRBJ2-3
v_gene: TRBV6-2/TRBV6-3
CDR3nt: TGTGCCAGCAGTTGGCCGGGACAGGGGGGCACAGATACGCAGTATTTT
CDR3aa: CASSWPGQGGTDTQYF

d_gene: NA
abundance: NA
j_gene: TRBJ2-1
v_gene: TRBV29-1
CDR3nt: TGCAGCGTGGCTGGCAAGACAACCTACAATGAGCAGTTCTTC
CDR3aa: CSVAGKTTYNEQFF

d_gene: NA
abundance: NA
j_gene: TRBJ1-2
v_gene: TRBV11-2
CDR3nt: TGTGCCAGCATCGACAGCGACTTGGGTGGCTACACCTTC
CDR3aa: CASIDSDLGGYTF

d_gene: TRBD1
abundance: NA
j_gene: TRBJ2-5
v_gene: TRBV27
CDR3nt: TGTGCCAGCAGTCTCGAGGGGGCCCACCAAGAGACCCAGTACTTC
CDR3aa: CASSLEGAHQETQYF

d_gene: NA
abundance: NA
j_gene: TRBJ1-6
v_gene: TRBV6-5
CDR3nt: TGTGCCAGCAGACCCAGACAGAGGAATTCACCCCTCCACTTT
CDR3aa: CASRPRQRNSPLHF

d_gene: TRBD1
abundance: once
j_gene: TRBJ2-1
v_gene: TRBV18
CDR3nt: TGTGCCAGCTCACCGACCGGGACAGGGCATAATGAGCAGTTCTTC
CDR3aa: CASSPTGTGHNEQFF

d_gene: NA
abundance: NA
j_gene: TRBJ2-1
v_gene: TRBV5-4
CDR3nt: TGTGCCAGCAGCGGCGGACTTAGGGCTAGCTCCTACAATGAGCAGTTCTTC
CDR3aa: CASSGGLRASSYNEQFF

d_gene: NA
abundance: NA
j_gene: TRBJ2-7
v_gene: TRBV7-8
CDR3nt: TGTGCCAGCAGCTTCCCAGGGGAATCCTACGAGCAGTACTTC
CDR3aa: CASSFPGESYEQYF

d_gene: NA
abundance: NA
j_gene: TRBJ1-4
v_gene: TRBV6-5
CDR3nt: TGTGCCAGCAGTTCACCCAGTACAACTAATGAAAAACTGTTTTTT
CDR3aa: CASSSPSTTNEKLFF

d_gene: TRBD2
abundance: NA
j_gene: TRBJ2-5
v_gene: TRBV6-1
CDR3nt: TGTGCCAGCAGTGAGACTAGCCCACAGACCCAGTACTTC
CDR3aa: CASSETSPQTQYF

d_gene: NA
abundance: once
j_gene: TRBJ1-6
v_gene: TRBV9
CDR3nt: TGTGCCAGCAGTACAGGGAATTCACCCCTCCACTTT
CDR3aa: CASSTGNSPLHF

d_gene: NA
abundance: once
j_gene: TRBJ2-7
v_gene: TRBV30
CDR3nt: TGTGCCTGGGGGGGTGAGAGGGTGGAGCAGTACTTC
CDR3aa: CAWGGERVEQYF

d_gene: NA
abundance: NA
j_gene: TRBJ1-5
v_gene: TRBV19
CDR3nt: TGTGCCAGTAGAATCCGGAAACAGGGTAACAATCAGCCCCAGCATTTT
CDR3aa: CASRIRKQGNNQPQHF

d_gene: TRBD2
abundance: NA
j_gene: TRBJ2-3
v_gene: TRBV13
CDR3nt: TGTGCCAGCAGCTTACCCAGCGGGGGAATCACAGATACGCAGTATTTT
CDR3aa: CASSLPSGGITDTQYF

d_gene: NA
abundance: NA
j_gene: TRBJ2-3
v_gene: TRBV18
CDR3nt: TGTGCCAGCTCACCACTAACTGGGCGACCAGATACGCAGTATTTT
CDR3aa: CASSPLTGRPDTQYF

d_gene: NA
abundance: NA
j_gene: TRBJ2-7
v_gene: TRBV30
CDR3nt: TGTGCCTGGAGTCCCGGAAGGGGTTACGAGCAGTACTTC
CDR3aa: CAWSPGRGYEQYF

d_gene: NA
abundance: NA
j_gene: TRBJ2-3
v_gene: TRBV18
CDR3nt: TGTGCCAGCTCACCAGAGGGATCCACAGATACGCAGTATTTT
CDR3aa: CASSPEGSTDTQYF

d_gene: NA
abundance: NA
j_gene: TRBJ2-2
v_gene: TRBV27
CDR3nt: TGTGCCAGCAGTCTCCGGGACTCCAAGGCCGGGGAGCTGTTTTTT
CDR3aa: CASSLRDSKAGELFF

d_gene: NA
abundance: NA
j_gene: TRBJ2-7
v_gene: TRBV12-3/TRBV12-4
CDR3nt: TGTGCCAGCAGTTTCGGACACCCGTACGAGCAGTACTTC
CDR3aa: CASSFGHPYEQYF

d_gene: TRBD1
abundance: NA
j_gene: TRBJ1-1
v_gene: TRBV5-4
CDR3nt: TGTGCCAGCAGCCCGAGGGGGCTTAACACTGAAGCTTTCTTT
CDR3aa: CASSPRGLNTEAFF

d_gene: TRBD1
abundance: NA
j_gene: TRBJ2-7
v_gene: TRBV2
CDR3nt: TGTGCCAGCATATCGGACAGGACAACCTACGAGCAGTACTTC
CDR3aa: CASISDRTTYEQYF

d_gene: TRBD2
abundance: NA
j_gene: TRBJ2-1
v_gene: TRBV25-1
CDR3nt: TGTGCCAGCAGTGAATTTGGGGGGGTCGTTAATGAGCAGTTCTTC
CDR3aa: CASSEFGGVVNEQFF

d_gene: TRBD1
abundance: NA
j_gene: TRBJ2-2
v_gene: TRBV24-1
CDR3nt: TGTGCCACCAGTGCCCTGGACAGGGGCCCGGGGGAGCTGTTTTTT
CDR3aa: CATSALDRGPGELFF

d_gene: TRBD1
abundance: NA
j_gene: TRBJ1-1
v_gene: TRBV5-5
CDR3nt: TGTGCCAGCAGCTTGGGACAGGGGACCACTGAAGCTTTCTTT
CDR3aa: CASSLGQGTTEAFF

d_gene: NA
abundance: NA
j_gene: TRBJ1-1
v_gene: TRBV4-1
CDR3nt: TGCGCCAGCAGCCAAGATAAGAAAGTGAGGAACACTGAAGCTTTCTTT
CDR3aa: CASSQDKKVRNTEAFF

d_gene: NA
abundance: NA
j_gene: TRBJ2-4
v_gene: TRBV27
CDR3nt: TGTGCCAGCAGTTTAACAGCCCTAGCCAAAAACATTCAGTACTTC
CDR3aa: CASSLTALAKNIQYF

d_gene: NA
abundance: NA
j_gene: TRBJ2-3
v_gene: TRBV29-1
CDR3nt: TGCAGCGTTGCCATCGGGGGAGCAGATACGCAGTATTTT
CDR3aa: CSVAIGGADTQYF